This T cell receptor (beta chain) was recovered during a study of T cells in Graves' hyperthyroidism and ophthalmopathy. Study at large: Specimen type is peripheral blood, collected at initial diagnosis prior to any treatment.

TCR beta CDR3 regions were amplified from RNA. In the first-round RT-PCR of the TCR CDR3, the HTBI primer set was used. TCRdb reanalysed the multiplex PCR reads using MiXCR and keeps one entry per CDR3 protein. The data show 400,000 or so distinct CDR3 sequences, more than 12% seen once. The CDR3 totals 14 residues. V dropped 5 bases and J dropped 1 base, with 11 bases sitting between them. The germline V gene encodes CDR1 MNHNS and CDR2 SASEGT. Overall study results and limits: With a median lead of roughly 6.8 months before onset, the model predicted ophthalmopathy. Ophthalmopathy was separated from stable hyperthyroidism by a 13 V-J model.

This clonotype was seen at least ten times. The antigen is unknown. This receptor was taken from a woman in her twenties or thirties with Graves' ophthalmopathy. Sequencing used blood. This rearrangement joins TRBV6-1 to TRBJ1-1; no firm D call. The DNA for the CDR3 is TGTGCCAGCAGTCCCAACGGTCGGAACACTGAAGCTTTCTTT. Amino acids: CASSPNGRNTEAFF.